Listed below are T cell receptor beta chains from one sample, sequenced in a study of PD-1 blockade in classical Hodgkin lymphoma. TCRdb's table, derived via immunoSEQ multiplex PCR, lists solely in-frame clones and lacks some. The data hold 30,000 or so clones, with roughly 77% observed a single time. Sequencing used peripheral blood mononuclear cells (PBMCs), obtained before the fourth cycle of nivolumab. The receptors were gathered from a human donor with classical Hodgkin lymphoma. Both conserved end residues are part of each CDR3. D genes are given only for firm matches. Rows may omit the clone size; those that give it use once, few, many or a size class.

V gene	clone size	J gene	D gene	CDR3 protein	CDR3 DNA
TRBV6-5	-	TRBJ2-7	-	CASSFTGSEQYF	TGTGCCAGCAGTTTTACAGGGTCCGAGCAGTACTTC
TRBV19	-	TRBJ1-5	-	CASSIGQGGLPQHF	TGTGCCAGTAGTATTGGTCAGGGTGGGCTGCCCCAGCATTTT
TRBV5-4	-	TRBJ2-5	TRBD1	CASSKTGDETQYF	TGTGCCAGCAGTAAGACAGGGGATGAGACCCAGTACTTC
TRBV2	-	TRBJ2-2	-	CASSEVVTIGELFF	TGTGCCAGCAGTGAGGTGGTCACGATCGGGGAGCTGTTTTTT
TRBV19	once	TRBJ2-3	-	CASSIRGPSGTDTQYF	TGTGCCAGTAGTATCCGGGGGCCTTCTGGCACAGATACGCAGTATTTT
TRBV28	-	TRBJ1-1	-	CASSLGSLGTEAFF	TGTGCCAGCAGCCTCGGGTCGTTGGGCACTGAAGCTTTCTTT
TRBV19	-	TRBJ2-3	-	CASQVRSTDTQYF	TGTGCCAGTCAGGTCCGCAGCACAGATACGCAGTATTTT
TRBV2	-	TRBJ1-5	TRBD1	CASSEPRQGIHQPQHF	TGTGCCAGCAGTGAACCCCGACAGGGGATCCATCAGCCCCAGCATTTT
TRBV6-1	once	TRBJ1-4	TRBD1	CASSARTGRVKEKLFF	TGTGCCAGCAGTGCCCGGACAGGGAGGGTTAAAGAAAAACTGTTTTTT
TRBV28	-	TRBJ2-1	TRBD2	CASRPSGRDEQFF	TGTGCCAGCAGACCGAGCGGGAGGGATGAGCAGTTCTTC
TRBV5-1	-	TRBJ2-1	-	CASSRQLGDEQFF	TGCGCCAGCAGCAGGCAACTGGGAGATGAGCAGTTCTTC
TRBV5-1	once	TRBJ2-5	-	CASSLDLGGGLQETQYF	TGCGCCAGCAGCTTGGATTTGGGGGGAGGTCTCCAAGAGACCCAGTACTTC
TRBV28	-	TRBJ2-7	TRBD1	CASSLGSPGTGYEQYF	TGTGCCAGCAGTTTAGGGTCCCCCGGGACAGGCTACGAGCAGTACTTC
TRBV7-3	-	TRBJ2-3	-	CASRRQAPTDTQYF	TGTGCCAGCAGGAGACAGGCACCCACAGATACGCAGTATTTT
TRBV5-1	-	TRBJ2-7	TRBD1	CASSWDGQGGEQYF	TGCGCCAGCAGCTGGGATGGACAGGGCGGCGAGCAGTACTTC
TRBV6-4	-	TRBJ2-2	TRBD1	CASSDSMVGTAANTGELFF	TGTGCCAGCAGTGACTCGATGGTAGGGACAGCCGCGAACACCGGGGAGCTGTTTTTT
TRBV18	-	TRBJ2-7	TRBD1	CASSHKGTAYEQYF	TGTGCCAGCTCACACAAAGGGACAGCCTACGAGCAGTACTTC
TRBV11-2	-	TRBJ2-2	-	CASSFIPQGTGELFF	TGTGCCAGCAGCTTTATTCCGCAGGGGACCGGGGAGCTGTTTTTT
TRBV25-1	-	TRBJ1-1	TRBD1	CASSAPHGTGGVNTEAFF	TGTGCCAGCAGTGCCCCCCATGGGACAGGGGGGGTGAACACTGAAGCTTTCTTT
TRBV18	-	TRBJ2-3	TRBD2	CASSPGGRAPDTQYF	TGTGCCAGCTCACCCGGCGGGAGGGCCCCAGATACGCAGTATTTT
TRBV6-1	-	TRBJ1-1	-	CASSEALGQNTEAFF	TGTGCCAGCAGTGAAGCGCTGGGACAGAACACTGAAGCTTTCTTT
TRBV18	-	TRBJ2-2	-	CASSPGGGTGELFF	TGTGCCAGCTCACCAGGGGGCGGCACCGGGGAGCTGTTTTTT
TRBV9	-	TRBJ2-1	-	CASSVVGGAAPNEQFF	TGTGCCAGCAGCGTAGTCGGAGGAGCGGCGCCGAATGAGCAGTTCTTC
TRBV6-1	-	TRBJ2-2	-	CASTRTQNTGELFF	TGTGCCAGCACCAGGACACAAAACACCGGGGAGCTGTTTTTT
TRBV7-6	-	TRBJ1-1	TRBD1	CASSLGPRGLTEAFF	TGTGCCAGCAGCTTAGGGCCCAGGGGGTTAACTGAAGCTTTCTTT
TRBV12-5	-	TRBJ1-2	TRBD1	CASGLGQGNYGYTF	TGTGCTAGTGGTTTAGGACAGGGGAACTATGGCTACACCTTC
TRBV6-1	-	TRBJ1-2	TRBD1	CASGVGTGGYYGYTF	TGTGCCAGCGGGGTCGGGACAGGGGGCTACTATGGCTACACCTTC
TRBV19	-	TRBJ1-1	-	CASSRTVNTEAFF	TGTGCCAGTAGCCGGACGGTGAACACTGAAGCTTTCTTT
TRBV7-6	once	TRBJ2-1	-	CASSSRLGNEQFF	TGTGCCAGCAGCTCCCGACTAGGTAATGAGCAGTTCTTC
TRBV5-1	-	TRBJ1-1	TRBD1	CASSKRTGSNTEAFF	TGCGCCAGCAGCAAAAGGACAGGATCGAACACTGAAGCTTTCTTT
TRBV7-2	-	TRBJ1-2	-	CASSLRLVTTNYGYTF	TGTGCCAGCAGCTTACGGCTGGTAACCACTAACTATGGCTACACCTTC
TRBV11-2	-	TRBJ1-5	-	CASSDRPGDSQPQHF	TGTGCCAGCAGCGACAGACCGGGGGATAGTCAGCCCCAGCATTTT
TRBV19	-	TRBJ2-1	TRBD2	CASSKTGTSGHGYNEQFF	TGTGCCAGTAGCAAAACCGGGACTAGCGGCCACGGCTACAATGAGCAGTTCTTC
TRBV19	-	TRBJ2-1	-	CASSMFGGARNEQFF	TGTGCCAGTAGTATGTTCGGCGGGGCGCGCAATGAGCAGTTCTTC
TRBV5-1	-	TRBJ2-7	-	CASSMGPVRGYEQYF	TGCGCCAGCAGCATGGGACCCGTACGAGGGTACGAGCAGTACTTC
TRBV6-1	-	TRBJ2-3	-	CASSELTGGGTDTQYF	TGTGCCAGCAGTGAACTGACAGGTGGGGGCACAGATACGCAGTATTTT
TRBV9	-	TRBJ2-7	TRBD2	CASSQHGLAGDYEQYF	TGTGCCAGCAGCCAACACGGACTAGCGGGAGACTACGAGCAGTACTTC
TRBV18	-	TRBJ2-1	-	CASSPRGYEQFF	TGTGCCAGCTCACCCCGCGGGTATGAGCAGTTCTTC
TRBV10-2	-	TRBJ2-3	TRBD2	CASSLAGGFPDTQYF	TGCGCCAGCAGCCTAGCGGGAGGGTTCCCAGATACGCAGTATTTT
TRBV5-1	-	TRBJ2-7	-	CASSPRGGTYEQYF	TGCGCCAGCAGCCCCAGGGGGGGCACCTACGAGCAGTACTTC
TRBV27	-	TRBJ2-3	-	CASSSSTGRTDTQYF	TGTGCCAGCAGTTCATCGACAGGACGCACAGATACGCAGTATTTT